This TCR beta chain was identified during a study of T cell responses to AZD1222 COVID-19 vaccine. Study-wide results and caveats: Sampling that yielded the repertoires occurred only after the peak T cell response. With two AZD1222 doses given, Spike-specific TCR breadth and depth both rose. Variant regions that are unmutated are reportedly the target of nearly half of spike-specific TCRs.

This CDR3 is built from 17 residues. The V segment lost 5 bases and the J segment 2 bases; nucleotides outside the gene matches: 14. Germline V CDR1 and CDR2: MNHNY, SVGAGI (reference sequence). Clones were read by immunoSEQ multiplex PCR, and TCRdb kept only the in-frame ones, dropping some. The sample records 150,000 to 160,000 clones, 70% to 90% being singletons. This clone was counted between two and nine times. Its antigen is as yet unknown. The chain couples TRBV6-6 to TRBJ2-5; 7 bases align to TRBD2. This TCR was sampled from an adult who had recovered from COVID-19. This specimen consisted of peripheral blood, obtained after recovery from COVID-19. CDR3: CASSPGAASGVQETQYF. CDR3 sequence (DNA): TGTGCCAGCAGTCCCGGAGCGGCTAGCGGTGTACAAGAGACCCAGTACTTC.